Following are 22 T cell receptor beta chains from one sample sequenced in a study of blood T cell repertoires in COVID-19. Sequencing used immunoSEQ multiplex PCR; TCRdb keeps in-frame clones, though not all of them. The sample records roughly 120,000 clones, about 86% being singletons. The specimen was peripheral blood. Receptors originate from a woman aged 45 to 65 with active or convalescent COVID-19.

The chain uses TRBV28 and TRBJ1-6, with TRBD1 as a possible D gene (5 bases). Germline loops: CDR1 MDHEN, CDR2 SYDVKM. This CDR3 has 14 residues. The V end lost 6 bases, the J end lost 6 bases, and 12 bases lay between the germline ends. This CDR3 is CASSLTVGNSPLHF. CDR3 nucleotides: TGTGCCAGCAGCCTGACAGTCGGTAATTCACCCCTCCACTTT.

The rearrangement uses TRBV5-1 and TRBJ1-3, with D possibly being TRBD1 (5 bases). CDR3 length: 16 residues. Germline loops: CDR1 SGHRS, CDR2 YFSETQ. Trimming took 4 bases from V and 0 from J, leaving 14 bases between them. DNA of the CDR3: TGCGCCAGCAGCGGCGACCCAGGGTACTCTGGAAACACCATATATTTT. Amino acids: CASSGDPGYSGNTIYF.

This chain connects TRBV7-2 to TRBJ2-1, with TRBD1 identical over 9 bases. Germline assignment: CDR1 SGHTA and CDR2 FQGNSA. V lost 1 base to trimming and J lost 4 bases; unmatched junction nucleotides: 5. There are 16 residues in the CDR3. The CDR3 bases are TGTGCCAGCAGCTTAGACGGGACAGGGCCTTACAATGAGCAGTTCTTC. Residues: CASSLDGTGPYNEQFF. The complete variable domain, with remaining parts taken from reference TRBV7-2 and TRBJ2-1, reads GAGVSQSPSNKVTEKGKDVELRCDPISGHTALYWYRQSLGQGLEFLIYFQGNSAPDKSGLPSDRFSAERTGGSVSTLTIQRTQQEDSAVYLCASSLDGTGPYNEQFFGPGTRLTVL.

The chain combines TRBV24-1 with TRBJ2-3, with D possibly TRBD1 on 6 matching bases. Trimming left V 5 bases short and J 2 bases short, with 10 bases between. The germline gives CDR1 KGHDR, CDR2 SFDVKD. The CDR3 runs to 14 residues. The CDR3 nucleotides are TGTGCCACCAGTGGTGCAGGGGTCACAGATACGCAGTATTTT. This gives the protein CATSGAGVTDTQYF.

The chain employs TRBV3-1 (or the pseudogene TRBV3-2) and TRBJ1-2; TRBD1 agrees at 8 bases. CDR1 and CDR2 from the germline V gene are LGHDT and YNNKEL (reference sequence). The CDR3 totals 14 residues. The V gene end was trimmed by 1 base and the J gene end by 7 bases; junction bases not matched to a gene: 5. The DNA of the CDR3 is TGTGCCAGCAGCCAAGTCAGGGGGCGAGCTGGCTACACCTTC. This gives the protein CASSQVRGRAGYTF.

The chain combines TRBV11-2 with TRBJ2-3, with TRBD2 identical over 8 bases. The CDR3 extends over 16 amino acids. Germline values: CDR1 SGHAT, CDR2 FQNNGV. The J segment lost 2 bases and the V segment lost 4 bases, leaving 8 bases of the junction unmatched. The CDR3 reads CASSSRRRGDTDTQYF. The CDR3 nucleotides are TGTGCCAGCAGCTCCCGCCGGCGGGGGGACACAGATACGCAGTATTTT.

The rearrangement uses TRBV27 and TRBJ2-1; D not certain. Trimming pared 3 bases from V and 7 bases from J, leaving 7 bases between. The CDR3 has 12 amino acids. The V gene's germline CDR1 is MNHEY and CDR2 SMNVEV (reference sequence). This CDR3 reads CASSFGVNEQFF. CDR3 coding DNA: TGTGCCAGCAGTTTCGGAGTAAATGAGCAGTTCTTC.

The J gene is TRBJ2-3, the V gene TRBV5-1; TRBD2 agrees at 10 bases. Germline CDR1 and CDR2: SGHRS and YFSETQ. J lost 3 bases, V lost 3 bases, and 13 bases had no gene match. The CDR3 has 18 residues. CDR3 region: CASSSLAPSGSRTDTQYF. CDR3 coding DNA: TGCGCCAGCAGCTCCCTTGCCCCTAGCGGGAGTCGGACAGATACGCAGTATTTT.

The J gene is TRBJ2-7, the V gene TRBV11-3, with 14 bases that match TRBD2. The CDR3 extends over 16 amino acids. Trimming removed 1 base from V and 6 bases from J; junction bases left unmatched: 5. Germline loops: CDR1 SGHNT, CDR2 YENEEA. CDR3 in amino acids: CASSLGTSGRISEQYF. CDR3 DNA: TGTGCCAGCAGCTTAGGGACTAGCGGGAGGATCTCCGAGCAGTACTTC.

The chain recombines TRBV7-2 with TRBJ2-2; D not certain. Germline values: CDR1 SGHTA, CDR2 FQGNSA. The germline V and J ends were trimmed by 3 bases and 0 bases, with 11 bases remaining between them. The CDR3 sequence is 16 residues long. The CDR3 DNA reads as TGTGCCAGCAGCTTGGAGTCGAGCGCGAACACCGGGGAGCTGTTTTTT. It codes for CASSLESSANTGELFF.

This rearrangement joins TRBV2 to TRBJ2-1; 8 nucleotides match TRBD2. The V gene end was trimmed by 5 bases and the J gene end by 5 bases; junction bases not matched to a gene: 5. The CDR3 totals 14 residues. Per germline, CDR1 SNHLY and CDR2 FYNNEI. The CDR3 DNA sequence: TGTGCCAGCAGTCCGGGACTAGTCGACAATGAGCAGTTCTTC. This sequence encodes CASSPGLVDNEQFF.

The CDR3 DNA reads TGTGCCAGCAGCTCAGCGGACAGGCGAAACACCATATATTTT. It encodes CASSSADRRNTIYF. The chain carries TRBV6-5 and TRBJ1-3; TRBD1 agrees at 7 bases. Germline values: CDR1 MNHEY, CDR2 SVGAGI. This CDR3 has 14 amino acids. V shed 6 bases, J shed 5 bases, and the junction held 7 bases outside the gene matches.

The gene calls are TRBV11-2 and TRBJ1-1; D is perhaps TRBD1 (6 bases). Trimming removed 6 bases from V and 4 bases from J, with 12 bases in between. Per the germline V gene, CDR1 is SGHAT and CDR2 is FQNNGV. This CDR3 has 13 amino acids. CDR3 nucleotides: TGTGCCAGCAGGATTAGCAGGGGCACTGAAGCTTTCTTT. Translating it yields CASRISRGTEAFF.

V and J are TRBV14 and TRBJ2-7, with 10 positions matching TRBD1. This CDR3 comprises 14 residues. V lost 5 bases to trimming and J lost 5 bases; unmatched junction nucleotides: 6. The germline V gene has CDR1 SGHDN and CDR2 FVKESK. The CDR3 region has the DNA TGTGCCAGCAGCGGGACAGGGGAGATCGACGAGCAGTACTTC. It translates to CASSGTGEIDEQYF.

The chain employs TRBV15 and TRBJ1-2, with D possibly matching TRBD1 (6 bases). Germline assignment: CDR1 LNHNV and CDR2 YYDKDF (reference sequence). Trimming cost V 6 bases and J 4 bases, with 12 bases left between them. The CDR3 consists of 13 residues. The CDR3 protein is CATSQGSGYGYTF. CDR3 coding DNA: TGTGCCACCAGTCAGGGGAGTGGCTATGGCTACACCTTC.

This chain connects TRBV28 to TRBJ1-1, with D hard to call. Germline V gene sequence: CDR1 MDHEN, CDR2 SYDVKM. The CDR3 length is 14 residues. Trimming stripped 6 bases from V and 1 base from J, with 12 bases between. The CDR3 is CASSPARSNTEAFF. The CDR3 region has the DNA TGTGCCAGCAGCCCGGCCAGGTCGAACACTGAAGCTTTCTTT.

CDR3 sequence (DNA): TGTGCCAGCTCATACGTGGAACGGGGTGAAGCTTTCTTT. Translating it yields CASSYVERGEAFF. The chain is built from TRBV18 and TRBJ1-1; D not certain. The CDR3 runs 13 residues. V was shortened by 5 bases and J by 7 bases, with 14 bases between the two germline ends. From germline, CDR1 is KGHSH and CDR2 LQKENI. Complete variable domain (other parts from reference TRBV18 and TRBJ1-1): NAGVMQNPRHLVRRRGQEARLRCSPMKGHSHVYWYRQLPEEGLKFMVYLQKENIIDESGMPKERFSAEFPKEGPSILRIQQVVRGDSAAYFCASSYVERGEAFFGQGTRLTVV.

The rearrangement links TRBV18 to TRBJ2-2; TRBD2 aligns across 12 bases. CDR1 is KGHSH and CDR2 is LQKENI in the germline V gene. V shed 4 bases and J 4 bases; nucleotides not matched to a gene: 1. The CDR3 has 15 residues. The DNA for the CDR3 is TGTGCCAGCTCACTGGGACTAGCGGGCACCGGGGAGCTGTTTTTT. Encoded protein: CASSLGLAGTGELFF.

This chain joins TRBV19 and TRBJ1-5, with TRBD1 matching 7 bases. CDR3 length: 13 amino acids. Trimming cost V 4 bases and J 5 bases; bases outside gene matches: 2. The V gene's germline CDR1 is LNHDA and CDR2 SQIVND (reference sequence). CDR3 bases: TGTGCCAGTAGTACCGACAGGGATCAGCCCCAGCATTTT. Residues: CASSTDRDQPQHF.

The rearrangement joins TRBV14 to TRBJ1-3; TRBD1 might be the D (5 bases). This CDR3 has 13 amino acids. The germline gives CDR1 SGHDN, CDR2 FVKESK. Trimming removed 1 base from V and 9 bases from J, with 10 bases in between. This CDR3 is CASSQAAGGTIYF. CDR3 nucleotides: TGTGCCAGCAGCCAAGCCGCGGGGGGCACCATATATTTT.

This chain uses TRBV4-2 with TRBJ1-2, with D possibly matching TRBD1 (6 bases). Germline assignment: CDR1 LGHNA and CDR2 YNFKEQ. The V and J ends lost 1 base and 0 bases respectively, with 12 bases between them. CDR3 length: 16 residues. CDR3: CASSQGSAGANYGYTF. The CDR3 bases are TGTGCCAGCAGCCAAGGTTCCGCAGGGGCTAACTATGGCTACACCTTC.

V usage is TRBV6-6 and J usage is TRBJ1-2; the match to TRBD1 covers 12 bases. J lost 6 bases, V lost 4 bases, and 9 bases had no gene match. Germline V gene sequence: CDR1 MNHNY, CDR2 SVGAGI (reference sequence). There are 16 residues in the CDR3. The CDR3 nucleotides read TGTGCCAGCAGTTCTGAAGGGACAGGGGGCTCCAATGGCTACACCTTC. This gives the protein CASSSEGTGGSNGYTF.